This paragraph covers one TCR beta chain sequence. As yet, its antigen is unknown. This CDR3 spans 15 amino acids. Trimming at V came to 6 bases and at J to 2 bases, leaving 6 bases not matched to a gene. The germline V gene encodes CDR1 LNHDA and CDR2 SQIVND (reference sequence). 13 Jbeta primers and 60 Vbeta primers were used for the PCR. Only in-frame clones appear in the TCRdb table, and some are missing; sequencing was by immunoSEQ multiplex PCR. The sample has about 120,000 clones; over 8% are singletons. This record belongs to a study of cytomegalovirus exposure and HLA in healthy donors. The wider study: The Caucasian-associated ancestry cluster contained 65% to 85% of the roughly 370 genotyped donors. Whole-study results and caveats: Many donors carried some public TCRs, although rarity characterized most TCR sequences.

The sequence came from a man aged 25 to 40 in good health and CMV-seronegative. This chain connects TRBV19 to TRBJ1-4, with 7 positions matching TRBD1. Sequenced sample: PBMCs. CDR3 loop: CASRTNRGTNEKLFF. The CDR3 DNA reads as TGTGCCAGTAGAACCAACAGGGGCACTAATGAAAAACTGTTTTTT.